In terms of frequency, the clone carrying this T cell receptor beta chain is medium-sized. The antigen remains undetermined. Sequence at one end of the junction differs from germline and may be a read error. The sample belongs to a study of cytomegalovirus exposure and HLA in healthy donors. Findings and caveats of the study: TCR beta V- and J-gene trimming was later associated with a missense DCLRE1C variant. Most subjects had HLA-A and HLA-B alleles reportedly predicted accurately by TCR beta sequences.

The donors (healthy individuals) were bone marrow donors. Germline V gene lookup returns CDR1 SGHDT and CDR2 YYEEEE. This CDR3 spans 15 amino acids. This PCR relied on a set of 60 Vbeta primers and 13 Jbeta primers. Only in-frame clones appear in the TCRdb table, and some are missing; sequencing was by immunoSEQ multiplex PCR. The ten top clones account for around 12%, within a sample of roughly 57,000 clones. Sequenced input: PBMCs. V usage is TRBV5-6 and J usage is TRBJ1-5; 8 nucleotides line up with TRBD1. The receptor comes from a young man in good health and CMV-seropositive. The CDR3 DNA sequence: TGTGCCAGCAGCTTGCAGGGGGCCCGTGATCAGGCCCAGCATTTT. It yields the protein CASSLQGARDQAQHF.